This entry is about one T cell receptor (beta chain). In the original processing: Using reference gene primer amplification, nucleated cell counts were estimated. The assay was immunoSEQ multiplex PCR, and TCRdb's table has in-frame clones only and misses some. V, J and clone size derive from that table, while D and trimming were established from the DNA sequence. Of around 90,000 clones in the sample, 75% to 85% were seen once. Trimming at V came to 7 bases and at J to 1 base, leaving 7 bases not matched to a gene. This CDR3 has 15 residues. Germline V gives CDR1 MDHEN, CDR2 SYDVKM. The record originates from a study of blood T cell repertoires in COVID-19. Study-level information: Italy, Spain and the United States were the sources of the convalescent and acute COVID-19 samples. T cells, B-cell-depleted T cells, or PBMCs supplied cDNA or gDNA.

The sequencing input was peripheral blood. This TCR came from a human donor in a cohort sampled during active COVID-19. The rearrangement joins TRBV28 to TRBJ1-1, with 9 bases matching TRBD1. The CDR3 nucleotides are TGTGCCAGCAAAGCCCAGGGACAGGGGAACACTGAAGCTTTCTTT. Translation gives CASKAQGQGNTEAFF.